The 3 T cell receptor beta chains in this list originate from one sample, sequenced in a study of neurological immune-mediated disorders. Via MiXCR, TCRdb re-called the 5' RACE reads, giving one row per CDR3 protein. There are some 28,000 distinct CDR3 sequences in the sample; 6.6% occur only once, and 9% lies in the top ten. Specimen: PBMCs. The receptors originated from a woman in her 50s in good health.

There are a few counts of this clonotype. The V and J genes are TRBV4-2 and TRBJ2-3; the D gene is possibly TRBD2 (6 bases). CDR3 length: 16 amino acids. From germline, CDR1 is LGHNA and CDR2 YNFKEQ. V was clipped by 0 bases and J by 1 base, with 11 bases between them. CDR3 sequence reads: CASSQDTSWGTDTQYF. CDR3 nucleotide sequence: TGTGCCAGCAGCCAAGATACTAGCTGGGGCACAGATACGCAGTATTTT.

This clonotype showed up many times. The chain couples TRBV5-1 to TRBJ1-5; TRBD1 is a possible D gene (5 bases). Germline V CDR1 and CDR2: SGHRS, YFSETQ. The V gene lost 0 bases and the J gene lost 10 bases, with 11 bases spanning the gap. This CDR3 spans 13 amino acids. The CDR3: CASSLGGTGPQHF. The CDR3 region has the DNA TGCGCCAGCAGCTTGGGGGGCACAGGTCCCCAGCATTTT. Using reference TRBV5-1 and TRBJ1-5 for the parts outside the CDR3, the full variable domain is KAGVTQTPRYLIKTRGQQVTLSCSPISGHRSVSWYQQTPGQGLQFLFEYFSETQRNKGNFPGRFSGRQFSNSRSEMNVSTLELGDSALYLCASSLGGTGPQHFGDGTRLSIL.

This clonotype was observed at least ten times. The CDR3 spells CASSLGMGRETQYF. CDR3 DNA sequence: TGTGCCAGCAGCTTAGGTATGGGTAGGGAGACCCAGTACTTC. The genes are TRBV7-2 and TRBJ2-5; D is unclear. The V gene's germline CDR1 is SGHTA and CDR2 FQGNSA. Trimming shortened V by 1 base and J by 5 bases, and 11 bases separated the two germline ends. The CDR3 totals 14 residues.